In this sample, the clone carrying this TCR beta chain turned up a few times. Its target is unknown. This entry comes from a study of response to subunit inactivated influenza vaccine. TCRdb reanalysed the RT-PCR reads using MiXCR and keeps one entry per CDR3 protein. The sample has roughly 570,000 distinct CDR3 sequences; 10% to 15% are singletons. This CDR3 is built from 16 residues. J gave up 8 bases and V 0 bases, and 6 bases lay outside the gene matches. Germline CDR1 and CDR2: MGHRA and YSYEKL. Study results and caveats: New T cells are recruited in small numbers by each seasonal influenza vaccination, according to the authors' suggestion.

The source material was PBMCs from blood, sampled 40 to 50 days after vaccination. The clonotype originates from a man in his fifties who received an inactivated influenza vaccine. The V and J genes are TRBV4-1 and TRBJ1-6; 8 bases align to TRBD1. CDR3 bases: TGCGCCAGCAGCCAAGAAGCGACAGGGGCTGATTCACCCCTCCACTTT. Translating it yields CASSQEATGADSPLHF.